This T cell receptor (beta chain) was recorded in a study of shared clonotypes between healthy human individuals. The CDR3 spans 13 residues. V gave up 10 bases and J gave up 9 bases, with 20 bases separating them. The germline V gene encodes CDR1 SGHDT and CDR2 YYEEEE. Sorted subsets were amplified in replicate PCRs using approximately 0.2 ug DNA, around 30,000 T cell genomes. Study processing details: Without quality scores, immunoSEQ junctional reads could not be filtered like full-length reads. TCRdb's copy holds only in-frame clones and misses some; the assay was immunoSEQ multiplex PCR. V, J and clone size are taken as reported in that table, and D and trimming were inferred from the DNA itself. The repertoire holds roughly 700,000 clones, 90% seen once, with about a third in the top ten.

The material sequenced was memory CD8+ T cells from PBMCs. Regarding subset: CD45RO+ cells pooled with CCR7-negative TemRA cells. This sequence was found in a man aged 18 to 30 in good health. Some clones in this sample may be carry-over from other donors' samples. The rearrangement links TRBV5-6 to TRBJ2-1, with D maybe TRBD2 (5 bases). CDR3 sequence reads: CASTGGLAGEQFF. The CDR3 coding sequence is TGTGCCTCGACTGGCGGGCTAGCTGGTGAGCAGTTCTTC.